This T cell receptor (beta chain) is drawn from a study of blood T cell repertoires in COVID-19. Background on the study: Sites in the United States, Italy and Spain provided acute and convalescent COVID-19 samples. T cells, B-cell-depleted T cells, or PBMCs supplied cDNA or gDNA.

Authors' data handling: By means of reference gene primer amplification, nucleated cell counts were estimated. Sequencing was performed with immunoSEQ multiplex PCR; in TCRdb, only in-frame clones are kept and a portion is missing. Clone size and the V and J calls come from that table; the DNA yielded D and trimming. The data hold approximately 180,000 clones, with 82% observed a single time. Concerning this clone: A much larger clone sits a single nucleotide away, making a read error possible.

The CDR3 has 15 amino acids. V was shortened by 6 bases and J by 0 bases, with 15 bases between the two germline ends. Germline CDR1 and CDR2: LNHDA and SQIVND (reference sequence). The receptor was derived from a woman in her seventies with acute or convalescent COVID-19. This rearrangement joins TRBV19 to TRBJ2-7; the D gene is possibly TRBD2 (5 bases). Sample: peripheral blood. The DNA of the CDR3 is TGTGCCAGTAGCGCGGCGGTGGGGAGCTCCTACGAGCAGTACTTC. It is translated as CASSAAVGSSYEQYF. Filled out from reference TRBV19 and TRBJ2-7, the complete variable domain reads DGGITQSPKYLFRKEGQNVTLSCEQNLNHDAMYWYRQDPGQGLRLIYYSQIVNDFQKGDIAEGYSVSREKKESFPLTVTSAQKNPTAFYLCASSAAVGSSYEQYFGPGTRLTVT.